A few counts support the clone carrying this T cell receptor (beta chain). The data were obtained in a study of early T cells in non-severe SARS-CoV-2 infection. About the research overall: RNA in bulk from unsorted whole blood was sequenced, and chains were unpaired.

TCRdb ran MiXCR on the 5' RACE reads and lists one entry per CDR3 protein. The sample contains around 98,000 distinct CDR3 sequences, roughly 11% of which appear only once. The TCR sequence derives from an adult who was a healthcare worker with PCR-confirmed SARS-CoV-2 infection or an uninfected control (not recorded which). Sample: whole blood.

DNA for the CDR3: TGTGCCAGCAGGGCGGGCATCCTAAGGCCCCAGCATTTT. It yields the protein CASRAGILRPQHF. The chain links TRBV2 to TRBJ1-5; D is undetermined. The germline gives CDR1 SNHLY, CDR2 FYNNEI. V dropped 6 bases and J dropped 9 bases, with 15 bases sitting between them. CDR3 length: 13 amino acids.